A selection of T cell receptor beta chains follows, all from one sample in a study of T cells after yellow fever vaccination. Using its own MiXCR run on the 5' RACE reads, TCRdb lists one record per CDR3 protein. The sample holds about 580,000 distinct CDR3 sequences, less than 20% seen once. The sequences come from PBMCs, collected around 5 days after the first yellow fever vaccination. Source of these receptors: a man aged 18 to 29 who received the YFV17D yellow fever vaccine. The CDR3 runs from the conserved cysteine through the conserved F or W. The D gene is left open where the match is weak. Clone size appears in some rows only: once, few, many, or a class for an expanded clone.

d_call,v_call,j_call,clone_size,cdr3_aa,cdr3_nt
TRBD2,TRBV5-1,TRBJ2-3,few,CASTLRYRGVADTQYF,TGCGCCAGCACCTTGAGGTATCGGGGGGTGGCGGATACGCAGTATTTT
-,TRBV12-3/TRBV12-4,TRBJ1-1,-,CASSGTHTEAFF,TGTGCCAGCAGCGGGACCCACACTGAAGCTTTCTTT
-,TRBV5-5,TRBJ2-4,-,CASSLGRLAKNIQYF,TGTGCCAGCAGCTTGGGTCGTCTAGCCAAAAACATTCAGTACTTC
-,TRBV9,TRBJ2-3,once,CASSSRQSTDTQYF,TGTGCCAGCAGCAGTAGACAGAGCACAGATACGCAGTATTTT
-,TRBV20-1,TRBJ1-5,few,CSASSGAGQTQPQHF,TGCAGTGCTAGTTCTGGGGCAGGGCAGACTCAGCCCCAGCATTTT
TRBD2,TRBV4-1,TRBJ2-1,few,CASSQVEGGGKGYEQFF,TGCGCCAGCAGCCAAGTGGAAGGCGGGGGGAAGGGATATGAGCAGTTCTTC
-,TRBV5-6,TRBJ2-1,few,CASRDHVSYNEQFF,TGTGCCAGCAGGGACCACGTCTCCTACAATGAGCAGTTCTTC
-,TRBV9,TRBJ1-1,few,CASSSSGGGNTEAFF,TGTGCCAGCAGCTCTTCTGGCGGGGGTAACACTGAAGCTTTCTTT
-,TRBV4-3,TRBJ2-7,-,CASSQAAGLREQYF,TGCGCCAGCAGCCAAGCGGCAGGGCTTAGGGAGCAGTACTTC
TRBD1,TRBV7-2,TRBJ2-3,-,CASSFRLGGLKDTQYF,TGTGCCAGCAGCTTCAGATTAGGGGGCCTTAAAGATACGCAGTATTTT
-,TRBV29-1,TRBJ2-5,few,CSGLDSVYETQYF,TGCAGCGGTTTGGACAGCGTCTACGAGACCCAGTACTTC
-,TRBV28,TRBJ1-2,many,CASSPGIGGYTF,TGTGCCAGCAGCCCTGGGATAGGGGGCTACACCTTC
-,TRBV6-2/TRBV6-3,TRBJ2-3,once,CASHCFSRGQPSTDTQYF,TGTGCCAGCCATTGCTTCTCGAGAGGACAGCCTAGCACAGATACGCAGTATTTT
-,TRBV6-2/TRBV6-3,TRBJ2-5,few,CASSYGGSAGATVETQYF,TGTGCCAGCAGTTACGGGGGTAGCGCGGGGGCCACAGTTGAGACCCAGTACTTC
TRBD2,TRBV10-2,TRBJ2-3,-,CASLETNGGAYTQYF,TGCGCCAGCTTGGAAACTAACGGGGGGGCATATACGCAGTATTTT
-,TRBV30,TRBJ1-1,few,CACPSTEAFF,TGTGCCTGTCCTAGCACTGAAGCTTTCTTT
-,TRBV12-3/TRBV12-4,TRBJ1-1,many,CASSGTNTEAFF,TGTGCCAGCAGCGGGACAAACACTGAAGCTTTCTTT